This T cell receptor beta chain was identified during a study of T cells in localized non-small cell lung cancer. CDR1 and CDR2 from the germline V gene are SGHNT and YYREEE (reference sequence). V gave up 7 bases and J gave up 1 base; unmatched junction bases: 8. The CDR3 has 17 amino acids. Repertoires were generated with immunoSEQ multiplex PCR, while TCRdb's copy carries only in-frame clones and drops some. The table shows about 14,000 clones, with about 85% occurring only once. The source of this sequence is a woman aged 40-69 years with stage I lung adenocarcinoma. This sequence joins TRBV5-4 and TRBJ2-2; TRBD2 matches 12 bases. Specimen: peripheral blood, collected before any cancer treatment. CDR3 sequence (DNA): TGTGCCAGCCGAATAACTAGCGGGGGGAAGAACACCGGGGAGCTGTTTTTT. Translating gives CASRITSGGKNTGELFF.